The TCR beta chain under discussion was sequenced for a study of OX40 agonist ivuxolimab in advanced cancers. The CDR3 is 18 amino acids. J was trimmed by 3 bases and V by 6 bases; bases with no gene match: 10. Germline assignment: CDR1 MDHEN and CDR2 SYDVKM. This clone was detected only once. Its antigen is as yet unknown. Clones were sequenced by immunoSEQ multiplex PCR, and TCRdb holds only the in-frame ones, with some missing. The profile shows under 80,000 clones, 80% to 95% of them singletons. Study-wide points: Mean expanded clone counts were higher in CD8+ than CD4+ T cells.

Sequenced here: CD4+ or CD8+ T cells sorted from blood, sampled in a trial of the OX40 agonist ivuxolimab. The receptor was derived from an adult with an advanced solid tumor such as melanoma, head and neck, liver or kidney cancer. This chain joins TRBV28 and TRBJ2-1; 14 nucleotides agree with TRBD2. The CDR3 is CASRVRRLAGGHYNEQFF. The CDR3 DNA sequence: TGTGCCAGCAGAGTAAGGAGACTAGCGGGGGGGCACTACAATGAGCAGTTCTTC.